This T cell receptor (beta chain) was observed in a study of identical twins. In TCRdb, the 5' RACE reads were re-called with MiXCR into one record per CDR3 protein. Among more than 1.5 million distinct CDR3 sequences listed, roughly 35% were seen once. CDR3 length: 18 residues. The germline CDR1 and CDR2 sequences are DFQATT and SNEGSKA (reference sequence). The V segment lost 0 bases and the J segment 2 bases; nucleotides outside the gene matches: 15. Source material: cord blood. The chain joins TRBV20-1 to TRBJ2-5, with TRBD2 matching over 7 bases. The clonotype was recovered from a newborn girl in good health. CDR3 in DNA: TGCAGTGCTAGAGAAGCGGGTCTAGCGGAGACAGAACAAGAGACCCAGTACTTC. Its protein product is CSAREAGLAETEQETQYF.